The T cell receptor beta chain described here comes from a study of T cell responses to AZD1222 COVID-19 vaccine. Sequenced by immunoSEQ multiplex PCR; TCRdb stores in-frame clones only, minus some. Here the sample spans about 72,000 clones, 80% to 90% being singletons. General study findings and limits: Nearly half of spike-specific TCRs reportedly go after variant regions that carry no mutations.

There are 13 residues in the CDR3. Trimming removed 5 bases from V and 7 bases from J, with 12 bases in between. Per the germline V gene, CDR1 is KGHSH and CDR2 is LQKENI. This clone has only a few counts. Its target is not known. Sample: peripheral blood, taken on day 0 of AZD1222 vaccination. This TCR was recovered from an adult in good health. The chain joins TRBV18 to TRBJ1-5, with D unclear. The CDR3 sequence: CASSSDVSQPQHF. DNA of the CDR3: TGTGCCAGCTCATCAGACGTAAGCCAGCCCCAGCATTTT.